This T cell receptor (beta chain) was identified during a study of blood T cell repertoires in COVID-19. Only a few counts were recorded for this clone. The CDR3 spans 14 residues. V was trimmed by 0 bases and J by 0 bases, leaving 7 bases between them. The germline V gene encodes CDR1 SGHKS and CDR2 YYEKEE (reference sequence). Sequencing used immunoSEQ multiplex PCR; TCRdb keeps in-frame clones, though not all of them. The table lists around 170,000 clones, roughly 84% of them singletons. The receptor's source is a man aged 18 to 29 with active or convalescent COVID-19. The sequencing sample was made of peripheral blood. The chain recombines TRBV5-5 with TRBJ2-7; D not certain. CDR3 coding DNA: TGTGCCAGCAGCTTGGCGTGGAGCTCCTACGAGCAGTACTTC. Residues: CASSLAWSSYEQYF. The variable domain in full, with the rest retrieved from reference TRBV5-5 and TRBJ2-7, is DAGVTQSPTHLIKTRGQQVTLRCSPISGHKSVSWYQQVLGQGPQFIFQYYEKEERGRGNFPDRFSARQFPNYSSELNVNALLLGDSALYLCASSLAWSSYEQYFGPGTRLTVT.